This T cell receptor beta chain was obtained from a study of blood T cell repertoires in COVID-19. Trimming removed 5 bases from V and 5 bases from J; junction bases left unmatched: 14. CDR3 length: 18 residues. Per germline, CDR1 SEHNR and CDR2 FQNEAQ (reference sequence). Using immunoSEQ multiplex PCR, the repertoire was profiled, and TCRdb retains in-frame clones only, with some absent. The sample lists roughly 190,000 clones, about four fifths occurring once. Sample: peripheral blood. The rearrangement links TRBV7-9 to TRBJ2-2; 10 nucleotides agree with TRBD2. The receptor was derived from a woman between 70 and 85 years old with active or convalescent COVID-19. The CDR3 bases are TGTGCCAGCAGCCCCCCCCGTAGGCTAGCGGGAGATACCGGGGAGCTGTTTTTT. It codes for CASSPPRRLAGDTGELFF.